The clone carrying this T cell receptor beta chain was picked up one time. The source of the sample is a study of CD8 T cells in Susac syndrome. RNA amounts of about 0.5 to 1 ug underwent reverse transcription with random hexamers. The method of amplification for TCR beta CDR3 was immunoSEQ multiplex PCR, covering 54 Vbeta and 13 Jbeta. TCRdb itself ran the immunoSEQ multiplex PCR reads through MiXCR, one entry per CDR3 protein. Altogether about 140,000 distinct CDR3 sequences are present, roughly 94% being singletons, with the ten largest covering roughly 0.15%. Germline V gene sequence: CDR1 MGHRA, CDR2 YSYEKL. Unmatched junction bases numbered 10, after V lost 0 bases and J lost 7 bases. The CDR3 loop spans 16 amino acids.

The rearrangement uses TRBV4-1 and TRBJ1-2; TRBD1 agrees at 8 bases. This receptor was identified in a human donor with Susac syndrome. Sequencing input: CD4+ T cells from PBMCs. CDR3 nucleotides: TGCGCCAGCAGCCAAGATGCAGGGGGCGCGATGGGTGGCTACACCTTC. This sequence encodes CASSQDAGGAMGGYTF.